One T cell receptor beta chain is described in this entry. The data are from a study of blood T cell repertoires in COVID-19. Study background: The United States, Italy and Spain supplied acute and convalescent COVID-19 samples. Nucleic acid was either cDNA or gDNA, and it came from T cells, B-cell-depleted T cells, or PBMCs.

CDR1 and CDR2 (germline): MDHEN, SYDVKM. Trimming left V 7 bases short and J 1 base short, with 14 bases between. The CDR3 has 14 amino acids. In the authors' workflow: Researchers report that nucleated cell counts were estimated from reference gene primer amplification. This table comes from immunoSEQ multiplex PCR, and its TCRdb copy is limited to in-frame clones, with some not included. V, J and clone size reflect that table, while D and trimming were determined from the DNA. The data hold approximately 220,000 clones, with 83% observed a single time. The receptor was isolated from a woman aged 45-60 years with acute or convalescent COVID-19. V and J are TRBV28 and TRBJ2-7, with D possibly matching TRBD2 (6 bases). Input material: peripheral blood. The CDR3 coding sequence is TGTGCCAGCACCTATTTGGGGGGATCCTACGAGCAGTACTTC. This sequence encodes CASTYLGGSYEQYF.